This T cell receptor beta chain is from a study of T cells after yellow fever vaccination. Trimming took 5 bases from V and 2 from J, leaving 22 bases between them. Germline CDR1 and CDR2: LNHDA and SQIVND (reference sequence). CDR3 length: 18 amino acids. The study's findings and limits: Peaking on day 5 versus 15, the secondary response was faster but weaker.

This clonotype was picked up many times. Its antigen remains unknown. TCRdb fed the 5' RACE reads into MiXCR, producing one record per CDR3 protein. The sample has tens of thousands of distinct CDR3 sequences; 6.5% to 8% are singletons. The source is a man aged 25 to 40 who received the YFV17D yellow fever vaccine. This sequence joins TRBV19 and TRBJ2-1, with D tentatively TRBD1 (6 bases). Sequences were derived from CD8+ T cells sorted from PBMCs, sampled 15 days after the yellow fever booster vaccination. CDR3: CASSATLSGTPAYNEQFF. In DNA, the CDR3 is TGTGCCAGTAGTGCCACACTATCCGGGACACCAGCCTACAATGAGCAGTTCTTC.